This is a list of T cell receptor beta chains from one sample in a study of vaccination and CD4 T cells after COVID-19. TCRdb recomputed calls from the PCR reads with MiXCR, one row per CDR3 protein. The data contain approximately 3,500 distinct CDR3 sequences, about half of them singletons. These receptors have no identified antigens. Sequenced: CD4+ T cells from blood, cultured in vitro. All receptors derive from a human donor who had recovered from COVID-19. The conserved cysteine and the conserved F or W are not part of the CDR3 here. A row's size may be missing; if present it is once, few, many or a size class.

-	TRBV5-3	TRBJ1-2	ASSSTGNYGYT
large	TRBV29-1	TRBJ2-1	SAATSGVYNEQF
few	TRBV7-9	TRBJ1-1	ASSLEGTGGWNTEAF
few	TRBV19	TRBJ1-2	ASSTPSGQVYAYGYT
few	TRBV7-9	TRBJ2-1	ASSHSGEQF
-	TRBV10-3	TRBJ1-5	AISEGGADQPQH
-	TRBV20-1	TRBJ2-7	SARSGYSGSYEQY
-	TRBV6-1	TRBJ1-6	ASSANGGGQWSSYNSPLH
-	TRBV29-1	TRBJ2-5	SVTRVRETQY
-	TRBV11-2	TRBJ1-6	ASSLGRESPLH
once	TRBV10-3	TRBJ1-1	AISERGRMNTEAF
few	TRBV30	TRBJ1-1	AWTTGLGDTEAF
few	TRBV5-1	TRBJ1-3	ASSLQGSGLGNTIY
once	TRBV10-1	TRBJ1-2	ASSECFGNRGHGYT
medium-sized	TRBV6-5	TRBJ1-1	ASSFTFEAF
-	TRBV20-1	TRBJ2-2	SARKTGDDTGELF
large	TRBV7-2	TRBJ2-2	ASSPGGGITGELF
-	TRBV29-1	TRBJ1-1	SAIYKGTIRNTEAF
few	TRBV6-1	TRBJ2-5	ASSPTSRSQETQY
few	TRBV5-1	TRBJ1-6	ASSLEGWESPLH
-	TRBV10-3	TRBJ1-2	AISEFDYRGPYYGYT
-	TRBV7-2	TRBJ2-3	ASSSIFRTRSTDTQY
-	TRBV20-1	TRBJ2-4	SASRVEGNIQY
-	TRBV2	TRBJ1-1	ASTWDISNTEAF
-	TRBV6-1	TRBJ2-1	ASVAGSTYNEQF
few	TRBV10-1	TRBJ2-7	ASRVNRLDIRSSYEQY
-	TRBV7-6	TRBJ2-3	ASSLAPGGSTDTQY
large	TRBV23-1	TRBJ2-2	ASSQSIAGATRELF
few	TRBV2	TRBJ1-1	ASLRRRNTEAF
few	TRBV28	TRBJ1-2	ASSPQLNYGYT
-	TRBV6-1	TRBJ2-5	ATSGLAGETQY
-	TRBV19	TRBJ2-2	ASYTGPLKNTGELF
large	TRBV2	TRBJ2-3	ASSLASGRSTDTQY
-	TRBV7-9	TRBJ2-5	ASSFAGLAGRETQY
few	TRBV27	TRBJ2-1	ASSLWAGTSLYNEQF
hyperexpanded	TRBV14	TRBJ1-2	ASSQRGAHGYT
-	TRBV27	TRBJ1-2	ASAVWRGGADYGYT
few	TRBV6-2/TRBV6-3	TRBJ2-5	ASSFPHADQETQY
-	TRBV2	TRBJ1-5	ASSETGRGAGNQPQH
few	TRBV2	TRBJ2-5	ASSPRQARQETQY
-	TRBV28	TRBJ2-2	ASSSGTGHTGELF